A single sample gave rise to the 27 T cell receptor beta chains below, sequenced in a study of T-cell memory formation after mild COVID-19. MiXCR, applied by TCRdb to the 5' RACE reads, yields one record per CDR3 protein. Of about 260,000 distinct CDR3 sequences detected, around 15% appear once; the ten largest clones hold 22%. Sequencing was carried out using PBMCs or a T cell subset sorted from them (not recorded which). The receptors derive from a man aged 18-30 years who had mild COVID-19 (a few samples of this study predate the infection). Cell type and time point are not known.

This clonotype has only a few counts. The chain couples TRBV12-5 to TRBJ1-1; 7 bases align to TRBD1. The CDR3 covers 14 residues. Looked up from germline, CDR1 is LGHNT and CDR2 is FRNRAP. Unmatched junction bases numbered 2, after V lost 4 bases and J lost 0 bases. CDR3 nucleotide sequence: TGTGCTAGTGGTTACGGGACAGTGAACACTGAAGCTTTCTTT. It is translated as CASGYGTVNTEAFF. The complete variable domain, with remaining parts taken from reference TRBV12-5 and TRBJ1-1, reads DARVTQTPRHKVTEMGQEVTMRCQPILGHNTVFWYRQTMMQGLELLAYFRNRAPLDDSGMPKDRFSAEMPDATLATLKIQPSEPRDSAVYFCASGYGTVNTEAFFGQGTRLTVV.

In nucleotides, the CDR3 is TGTGCCAGCAGCCAAGGGGGTAGGAGACTCTGGCAGTTCTTC. Its translation is CASSQGGRRLWQFF. The chain has TRBV4-2 and TRBJ2-1; D remains unclear. The CDR3 sequence is 14 residues long. Trimming removed 1 base at V and 12 bases at J, with 16 bases between. Looked up from germline, CDR1 is LGHNA and CDR2 is YNFKEQ.

CDR3 bases: TGTGCCAGCACCGTCTTAACCCCCGACGGTGAAGAGACCCAGTACTTC. As protein: CASTVLTPDGEETQYF. The chain uses TRBV7-9 and TRBJ2-5; no reliable D call. The ends were cut back, 7 bases at V and 3 bases at J, with 21 bases in the middle. Germline CDR1 SEHNR, CDR2 FQNEAQ (reference sequence). There are 16 residues in the CDR3.

Here the CDR3 reads CAISVVVGGGDGYTF. The CDR3 nucleotides read TGTGCCATCAGTGTAGTGGTCGGAGGGGGTGATGGCTACACCTTC. The genes are TRBV10-3 and TRBJ1-2; tentatively, D is TRBD1 (6 bases). CDR1 is ENHRY, CDR2 SYGVKD, per germline. The V and J ends lost 4 bases and 6 bases respectively, with 18 bases between them. The CDR3 totals 15 residues.

The gene calls are TRBV5-1 and TRBJ2-3; D is ambiguous. Trimming stripped 0 bases from V and 2 bases from J, with 10 bases between. This CDR3 has 15 amino acids. Germline V gene sequence: CDR1 SGHRS, CDR2 YFSETQ. Written as DNA, the CDR3 is TGCGCCAGCAGCTTGGGGCAGCCAATCACAGATACGCAGTATTTT. It is translated as CASSLGQPITDTQYF.

CDR3 in amino acids: CASSYSGDRGLGEQYF. CDR3 sequence (DNA): TGTGCCAGCAGCTATTCGGGGGACAGGGGACTCGGGGAGCAGTACTTC. The chain recombines TRBV12-3 or TRBV12-4 with TRBJ2-7, with 10 bases matching TRBD1. The V segment lost 6 bases and the J segment 7 bases; nucleotides outside the gene matches: 15. CDR3 size: 16 residues.

This clonotype was seen more than once but under ten times. The chain recombines TRBV7-9 with TRBJ1-1, with D hard to call. The CDR3 covers 15 residues. The V end was cut by 1 base, the J end by 0 bases, with 9 bases between. The germline gives CDR1 SEHNR, CDR2 FQNEAQ (reference sequence). The CDR3 region has the DNA TGTGCCAGCAGCTTAGAGGGCTTCATGAACACTGAAGCTTTCTTT. Protein product: CASSLEGFMNTEAFF.

This clonotype was counted between two and nine times. The chain carries TRBV2 and TRBJ2-7; TRBD2 might be the D (6 bases). Germline V gene sequence: CDR1 SNHLY, CDR2 FYNNEI. The CDR3 consists of 14 residues. Trimming removed 3 bases from V and 3 bases from J, with 12 bases in between. The CDR3 loop reads CASSDHGGNYEQYF. In nucleotides, the CDR3 is TGTGCCAGCAGTGATCACGGCGGGAACTACGAGCAGTACTTC.

This clonotype showed up just a few times. CDR3 in amino acids: CASSLAHGNTGELFF. The CDR3 DNA is TGTGCCAGCAGCTTAGCACATGGGAACACCGGGGAGCTGTTTTTT. This chain links TRBV7-3 with TRBJ2-2; D is uncertain. V was trimmed by 2 bases and J by 1 base, leaving 8 bases between them. This CDR3 is 15 amino acids long. Germline V CDR1 and CDR2: SGHTA, FQGTGA.

In its sample, this clonotype was seen a few times. The chain recombines TRBV3-1 with TRBJ1-1, with a tentative D call TRBD1 (5 bases). This CDR3 is built from 14 residues. Germline V gives CDR1 LGHDT, CDR2 YNNKEL (reference sequence). The V end was cut by 7 bases, the J end by 1 base, with 13 bases between. CDR3 amino acids: CASTRGTANTEAFF. The CDR3 bases are TGTGCCAGCACCCGGGGGACGGCGAACACTGAAGCTTTCTTT.

The CDR3: CASSPVTGWVETEAFF. The DNA of the CDR3 is TGTGCCAGCAGCCCAGTAACAGGGTGGGTAGAGACTGAAGCTTTCTTT. J is TRBJ1-1 and V is TRBV7-8, with D perhaps TRBD1 (6 bases). Germline values: CDR1 SGHVS, CDR2 FQNEAQ. The ends were cut back, 5 bases at V and 5 bases at J, with 21 bases in the middle. The CDR3 length is 16 residues. Based on the CDR3 plus reference TRBV7-8 and TRBJ1-1, the full variable domain is GAGVSQSPRYKVAKRGQDVALRCDPISGHVSLFWYQQALGQGPEFLTYFQNEAQLDKSGLPSDRFFAERPEGSVSTLKIQRTQQEDSAVYLCASSPVTGWVETEAFFGQGTRLTVV.

This chain joins TRBV5-1 and TRBJ1-1; 9 positions match TRBD1. V was pared by 5 bases and J by 5 bases, with 10 bases of the junction left unmatched. The CDR3 runs to 15 residues. CDR1 and CDR2 (germline): SGHRS, YFSETQ. The CDR3 loop is CASRTRGQGKTEAFF. The CDR3 nucleotides read TGCGCCAGCAGAACGCGGGGACAGGGTAAAACTGAAGCTTTCTTT.

The chain links TRBV5-6 to TRBJ2-5, with D possibly matching TRBD1 (8 bases). The CDR3 has 15 amino acids. V gave up 6 bases and J gave up 2 bases, with 17 bases separating them. Germline V gives CDR1 SGHDT, CDR2 YYEEEE. The CDR3 DNA reads as TGTGCCAGCATCTATTACAGGGGGGGACAAGAGACCCAGTACTTC. Protein sequence: CASIYYRGGQETQYF.

This clonotype was observed a handful of times. The rearrangement links TRBV10-3 to TRBJ2-7, with D tentatively TRBD2 (5 bases). The CDR3 spans 14 residues. The V gene's germline CDR1 is ENHRY and CDR2 SYGVKD. V shed 6 bases and J shed 0 bases, with 12 bases lying between them. This CDR3 reads CAIRSGSGSYEQYV. The DNA for the CDR3 is TGTGCCATCAGATCGGGGAGCGGCTCCTACGAGCAGTACGTC.

The sample holds a few counts of this clonotype. J is TRBJ2-2 and V is TRBV5-1; unclear D gene. In germline, CDR1 is SGHRS, CDR2 YFSETQ. The V end was cut by 6 bases, the J end by 6 bases, with 15 bases between. The CDR3 consists of 14 residues. The chain's CDR3 is CASKFHTNPGELFF. Here the CDR3 DNA reads TGCGCCAGCAAGTTCCACACCAATCCCGGGGAGCTGTTTTTT. Drawing the rest from reference TRBV5-1 and TRBJ2-2, the complete variable domain is KAGVTQTPRYLIKTRGQQVTLSCSPISGHRSVSWYQQTPGQGLQFLFEYFSETQRNKGNFPGRFSGRQFSNSRSEMNVSTLELGDSALYLCASKFHTNPGELFFGEGSRLTVL.

This clonotype has just a few counts. V and J are TRBV14 and TRBJ2-1; 9 positions agree with TRBD2. Unmatched junction bases numbered 8, after V lost 6 bases and J lost 5 bases. The CDR3 has 15 amino acids. CDR1 is SGHDN, CDR2 FVKESK, per germline. The CDR3 loop reads CASRASGDLNNEQFF. CDR3 nucleotides: TGTGCCAGCAGAGCTAGCGGGGATTTAAACAATGAGCAGTTCTTC.

This clonotype was observed a handful of times. This sequence joins TRBV3-1 and TRBJ2-7; maybe TRBD1 (6 bases). The CDR3 runs to 13 residues. CDR1 and CDR2 from the germline V gene are LGHDT and YNNKEL (reference sequence). Trimming cost V 4 bases and J 9 bases, with 16 bases left between them. CDR3 bases: TGTGCCAGCAGCCTGGGAGTGAAAGGGGGGCAGTACGTC. This sequence encodes CASSLGVKGGQYV.

This clonotype was counted between two and nine times. CDR3 bases: TGTGCCAGCAGCTTTCCCTCCTACAATGAGCAGTTCTTC. Encoded protein: CASSFPSYNEQFF. The chain carries TRBV7-9 and TRBJ2-1, with D uncertain. The V and J ends lost 3 bases and 0 bases respectively, with 3 bases between them. This CDR3 has 13 residues. Germline CDR1 and CDR2: SEHNR and FQNEAQ (reference sequence).

This clonotype was recorded at least ten times. V gene TRBV12-3 or TRBV12-4 combines with J gene TRBJ2-7; 7 bases are a match to TRBD2. The CDR3 spans 13 residues. Trimming took 3 bases from V and 7 from J; bases not matched to a gene: 6. The CDR3 DNA reads TGTGCCAGCAGTTTTGTCCCCGGGGGGGAGCAGTACTTC. This translates into CASSFVPGGEQYF.

This clonotype was counted only a few times. This chain joins TRBV12-3 or TRBV12-4 and TRBJ1-1; TRBD1 matches 9 bases. This CDR3 is 14 amino acids long. Trimming removed 4 bases from V and 5 bases from J; junction bases left unmatched: 5. The CDR3 protein is CASSYRGRATEAFF. In nucleotides, the CDR3 is TGTGCCAGCAGTTACAGGGGGCGCGCAACTGAAGCTTTCTTT.

This chain joins TRBV2 and TRBJ2-7; the D call may be TRBD1 or TRBD2 (6 bases each). CDR1 and CDR2 from the germline V gene are SNHLY and FYNNEI. V was shortened by 0 bases and J by 4 bases, with 19 bases between the two germline ends. The CDR3 is 17 amino acids. The CDR3 DNA sequence: TGTGCCAGCAGTGAAGCCCTGGGCGTAACAGGGAGGTACGAGCAGTACTTC. Translated: CASSEALGVTGRYEQYF.

The CDR3 nucleotides read TGTGCCAGCAGCTCAGGGACTAGTCTCACAGATACGCAGTATTTT. Translating it yields CASSSGTSLTDTQYF. The chain joins TRBV7-2 to TRBJ2-3; 8 bases are shared with TRBD2. This CDR3 spans 15 amino acids. J lost 2 bases, V lost 4 bases, and 5 bases had no gene match. Germline-derived CDR1 and CDR2 are SGHTA and FQGNSA.

This rearrangement joins TRBV10-3 to TRBJ2-1; D is possibly TRBD2 (6 bases). The CDR3 covers 15 residues. Trimming left V 8 bases short and J 0 bases short, with 14 bases between. Germline lookup yields CDR1 ENHRY and CDR2 SYGVKD. DNA of the CDR3: TGTGCCATCGGAGGGCTTGCTTCCTCCTACAATGAGCAGTTCTTC. It specifies CAIGGLASSYNEQFF.

This chain connects TRBV4-1 to TRBJ1-5, with D unclear. The CDR3 sequence is 14 residues long. The germline gives CDR1 MGHRA, CDR2 YSYEKL. Trimming pared 2 bases from V and 2 bases from J, leaving 7 bases between. The CDR3 here is CASSQFEGNQPQHF. The DNA of the CDR3 is TGCGCCAGCAGCCAATTCGAGGGCAATCAGCCCCAGCATTTT.

This chain connects TRBV6-5 to TRBJ1-3; D is uncertain. CDR3 length: 17 amino acids. Between the trimmed V and J ends, which lost 5 bases and 0 bases, there was a span of 17 bases. CDR1 is MNHEY, CDR2 SVGAGI, per germline. The CDR3 DNA reads TGTGCCAGCAGTGCCACCGTAGGTTGGAGCTCTGGAAACACCATATATTTT. Residues: CASSATVGWSSGNTIYF.

This clonotype occurred a few times. The V and J genes are TRBV3-1 and TRBJ2-3; D assignment may be TRBD1 or TRBD2 (6 bases each). CDR1 LGHDT and CDR2 YNNKEL come from the germline V gene (reference sequence). The CDR3 length is 14 residues. Between the trimmed V and J ends, which lost 3 bases and 2 bases, there was a span of 9 bases. The chain's CDR3 is CASSQRGATDTQYF. The CDR3, as DNA: TGTGCCAGCAGCCAGAGGGGGGCCACAGATACGCAGTATTTT.

The chain couples TRBV10-3 to TRBJ2-5; 9 bases agree with TRBD2. The CDR3 runs to 15 residues. V shed 3 bases, J shed 5 bases, and the junction held 7 bases outside the gene matches. CDR1 and CDR2 from the germline V gene are ENHRY and SYGVKD. The CDR3 sequence: CAISDLLAGKETQYF. The DNA for the CDR3 is TGTGCCATCAGTGACCTTCTAGCGGGGAAGGAGACCCAGTACTTC.